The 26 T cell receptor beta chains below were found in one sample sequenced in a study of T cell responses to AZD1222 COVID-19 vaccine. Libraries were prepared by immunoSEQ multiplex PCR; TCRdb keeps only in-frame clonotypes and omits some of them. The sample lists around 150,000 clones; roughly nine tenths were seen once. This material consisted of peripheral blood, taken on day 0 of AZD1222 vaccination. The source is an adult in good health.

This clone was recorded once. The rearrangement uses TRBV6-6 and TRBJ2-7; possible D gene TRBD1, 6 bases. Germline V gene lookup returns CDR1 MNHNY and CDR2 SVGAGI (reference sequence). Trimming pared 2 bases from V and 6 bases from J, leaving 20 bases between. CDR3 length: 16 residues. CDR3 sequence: CASSYSTGRGTGEQYF. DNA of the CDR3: TGTGCCAGCAGTTACAGTACTGGCAGGGGCACGGGCGAGCAGTACTTC.

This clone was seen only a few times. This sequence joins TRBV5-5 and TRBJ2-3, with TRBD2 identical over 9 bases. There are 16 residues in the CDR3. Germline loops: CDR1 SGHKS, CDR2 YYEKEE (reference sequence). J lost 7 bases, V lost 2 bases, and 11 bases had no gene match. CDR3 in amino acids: CASSLASSGGRNTQYF. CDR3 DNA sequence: TGTGCCAGCAGCTTAGCAAGTAGCGGGGGAAGAAATACGCAGTATTTT. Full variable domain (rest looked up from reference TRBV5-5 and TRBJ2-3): DAGVTQSPTHLIKTRGQQVTLRCSPISGHKSVSWYQQVLGQGPQFIFQYYEKEERGRGNFPDRFSARQFPNYSSELNVNALLLGDSALYLCASSLASSGGRNTQYFGPGTRLTVL.

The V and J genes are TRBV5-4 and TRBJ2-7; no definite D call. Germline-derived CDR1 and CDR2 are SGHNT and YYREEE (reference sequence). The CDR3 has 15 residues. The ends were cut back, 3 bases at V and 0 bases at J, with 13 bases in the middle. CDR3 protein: CASSSDLDVSYEQYF. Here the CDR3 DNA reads TGTGCCAGCAGCTCGGATCTGGACGTCTCCTACGAGCAGTACTTC.

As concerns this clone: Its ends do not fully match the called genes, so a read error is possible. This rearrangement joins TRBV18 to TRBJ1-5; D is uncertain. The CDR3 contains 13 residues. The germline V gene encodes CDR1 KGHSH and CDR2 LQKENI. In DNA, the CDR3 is TGTGCCAGCTCTCCACGGGTCAATCAGCCCCAGCATTTT. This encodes CASSPRVNQPQHF.

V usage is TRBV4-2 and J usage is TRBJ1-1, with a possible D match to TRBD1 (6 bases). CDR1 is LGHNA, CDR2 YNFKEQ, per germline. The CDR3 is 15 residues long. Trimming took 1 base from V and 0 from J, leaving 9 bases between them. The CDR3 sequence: CASSQAGELNTEAFF. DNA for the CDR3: TGTGCCAGCAGCCAAGCAGGGGAATTGAACACTGAAGCTTTCTTT.

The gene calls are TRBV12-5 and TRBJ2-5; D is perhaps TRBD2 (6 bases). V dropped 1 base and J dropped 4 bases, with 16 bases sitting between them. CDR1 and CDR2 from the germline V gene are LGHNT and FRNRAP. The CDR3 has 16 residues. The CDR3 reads CASGLGSSAGRETQYF. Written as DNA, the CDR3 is TGTGCTAGTGGTTTGGGCTCTAGCGCCGGTCGAGAGACCCAGTACTTC.

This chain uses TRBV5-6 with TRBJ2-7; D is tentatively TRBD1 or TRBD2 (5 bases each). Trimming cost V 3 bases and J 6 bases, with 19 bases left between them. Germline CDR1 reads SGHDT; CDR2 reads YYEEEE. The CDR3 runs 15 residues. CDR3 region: CASSYKPGPRTEQYF. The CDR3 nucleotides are TGTGCCAGCAGCTATAAACCGGGACCCCGTACCGAGCAGTACTTC.

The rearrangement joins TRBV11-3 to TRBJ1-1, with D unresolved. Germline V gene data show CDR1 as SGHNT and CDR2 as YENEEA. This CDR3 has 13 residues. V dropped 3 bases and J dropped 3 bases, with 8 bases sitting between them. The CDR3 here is CASSFEGYTEAFF. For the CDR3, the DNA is TGTGCCAGCAGCTTCGAGGGCTACACTGAAGCTTTCTTT.

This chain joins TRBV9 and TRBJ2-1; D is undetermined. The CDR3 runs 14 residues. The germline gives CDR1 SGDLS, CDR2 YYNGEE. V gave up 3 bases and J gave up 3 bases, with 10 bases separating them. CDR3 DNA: TGTGCCAGCAGCGCAACGGATTTCTACAATGAGCAGTTCTTC. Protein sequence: CASSATDFYNEQFF.

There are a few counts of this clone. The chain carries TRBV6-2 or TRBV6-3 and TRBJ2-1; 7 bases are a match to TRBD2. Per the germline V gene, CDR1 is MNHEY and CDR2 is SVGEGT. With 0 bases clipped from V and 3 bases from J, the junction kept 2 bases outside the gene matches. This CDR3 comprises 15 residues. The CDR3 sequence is CASSYSASGYNEQFF. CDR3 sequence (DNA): TGTGCCAGCAGTTACTCGGCTAGCGGCTACAATGAGCAGTTCTTC.

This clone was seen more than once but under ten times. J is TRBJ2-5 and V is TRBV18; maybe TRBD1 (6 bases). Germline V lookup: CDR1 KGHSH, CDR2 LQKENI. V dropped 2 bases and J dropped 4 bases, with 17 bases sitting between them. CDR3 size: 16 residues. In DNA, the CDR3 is TGTGCCAGCTCACCAAGCGTTTCACAGGGTCGAGAGACCCAGTACTTC. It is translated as CASSPSVSQGRETQYF.

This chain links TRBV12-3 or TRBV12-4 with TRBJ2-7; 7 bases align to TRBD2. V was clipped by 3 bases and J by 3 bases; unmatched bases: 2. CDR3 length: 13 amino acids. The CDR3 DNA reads TGTGCCAGCAGTTTGGGGACTAACTACGAGCAGTACTTC. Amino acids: CASSLGTNYEQYF.

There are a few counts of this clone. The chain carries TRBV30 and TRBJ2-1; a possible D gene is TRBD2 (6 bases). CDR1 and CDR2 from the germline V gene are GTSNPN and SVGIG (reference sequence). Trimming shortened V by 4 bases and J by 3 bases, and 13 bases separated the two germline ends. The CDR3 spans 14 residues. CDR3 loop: CAWTSGTFYNEQFF. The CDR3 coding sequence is TGTGCCTGGACCTCCGGGACTTTCTACAATGAGCAGTTCTTC. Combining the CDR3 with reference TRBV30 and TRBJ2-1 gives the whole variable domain SQTIHQWPATLVQPVGSPLSLECTVEGTSNPNLYWYRQAAGRGLQLLFYSVGIGQISSEVPQNLSASRPQDRQFILSSKKLLLSDSGFYLCAWTSGTFYNEQFFGPGTRLTVL.

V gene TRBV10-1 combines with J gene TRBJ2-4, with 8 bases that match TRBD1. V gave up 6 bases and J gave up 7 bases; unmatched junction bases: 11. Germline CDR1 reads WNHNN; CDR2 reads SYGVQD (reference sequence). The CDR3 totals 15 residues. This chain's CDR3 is CASRTGQEGRNIQYF. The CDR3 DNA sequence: TGCGCCAGCAGGACGGGACAGGAGGGGAGGAACATTCAGTACTTC.

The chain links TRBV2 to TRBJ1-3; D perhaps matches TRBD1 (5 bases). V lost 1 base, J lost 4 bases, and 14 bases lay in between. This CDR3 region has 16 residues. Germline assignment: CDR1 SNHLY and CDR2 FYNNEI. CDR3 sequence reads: CASSEGRESWGNTIYF. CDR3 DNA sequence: TGTGCCAGCAGTGAAGGCAGGGAATCGTGGGGAAACACCATATATTTT.

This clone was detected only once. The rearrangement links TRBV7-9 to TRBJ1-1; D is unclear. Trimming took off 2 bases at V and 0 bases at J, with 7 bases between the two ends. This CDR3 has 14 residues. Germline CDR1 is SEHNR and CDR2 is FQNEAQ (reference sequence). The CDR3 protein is CASSLRRVNTEAFF. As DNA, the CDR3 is TGTGCCAGCAGCTTACGTAGGGTGAACACTGAAGCTTTCTTT.

This CDR3 reads CASSKEGVLF. DNA of the CDR3: TGTGCCAGCAGCAAAGAAGGGGTCCTCTTT. The rearrangement joins TRBV21-1 to TRBJ1-1; TRBD1, the table's D call, was not compared with the DNA. TRBV21-1 is annotated as a pseudogene. The CDR3 runs 10 residues.

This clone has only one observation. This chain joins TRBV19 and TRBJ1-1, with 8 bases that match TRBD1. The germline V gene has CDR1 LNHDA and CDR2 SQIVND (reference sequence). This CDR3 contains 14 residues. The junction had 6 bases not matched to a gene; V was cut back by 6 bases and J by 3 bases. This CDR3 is CASSRQGRDTEAFF. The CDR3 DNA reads TGTGCCAGTAGCAGACAGGGGAGGGACACTGAAGCTTTCTTT.

The CDR3 DNA sequence: TGTGCCAGCAGTTTTCGCGCTGGAGAAAAACTGTTTTTT. Amino acid sequence: CASSFRAGEKLFF. The chain joins TRBV12-3 or TRBV12-4 to TRBJ1-4; D is undetermined. V dropped 3 bases and J dropped 8 bases, with 10 bases sitting between them. CDR3 size: 13 residues.

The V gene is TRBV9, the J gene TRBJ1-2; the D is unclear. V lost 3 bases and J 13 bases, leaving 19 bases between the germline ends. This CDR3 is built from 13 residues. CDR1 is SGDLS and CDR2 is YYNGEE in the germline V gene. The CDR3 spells CASSATATMEGTF. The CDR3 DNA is TGTGCCAGCAGCGCGACGGCCACTATGGAAGGCACCTTC.

CDR3 sequence: CASSLSESSYNEQFF. CDR3 nucleotide sequence: TGTGCCAGCAGCTTATCGGAGAGTTCCTACAATGAGCAGTTCTTC. The V gene is TRBV7-9, the J gene TRBJ2-1; D unresolved. The CDR3 spans 15 residues. The V gene's germline CDR1 is SEHNR and CDR2 FQNEAQ (reference sequence). V was clipped by 2 bases and J by 1 base, with 9 bases between them. Full variable domain (outside the CDR3, taken from reference TRBV7-9 and TRBJ2-1): DTGVSQNPRHKITKRGQNVTFRCDPISEHNRLYWYRQTLGQGPEFLTYFQNEAQLEKSRLLSDRFSAERPKGSFSTLEIQRTEQGDSAMYLCASSLSESSYNEQFFGPGTRLTVL.

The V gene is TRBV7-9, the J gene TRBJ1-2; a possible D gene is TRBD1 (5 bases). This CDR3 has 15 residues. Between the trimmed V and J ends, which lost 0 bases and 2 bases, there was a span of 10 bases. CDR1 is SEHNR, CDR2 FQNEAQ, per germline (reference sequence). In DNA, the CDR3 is TGTGCCAGCAGCTTAGCCGGCAGGGTAAACTATGGCTACACCTTC. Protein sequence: CASSLAGRVNYGYTF.

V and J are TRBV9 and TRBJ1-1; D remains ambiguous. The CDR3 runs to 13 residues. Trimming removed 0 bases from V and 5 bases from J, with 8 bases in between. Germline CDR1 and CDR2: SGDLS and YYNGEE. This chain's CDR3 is CASSVVKETEAFF. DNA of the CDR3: TGTGCCAGCAGCGTAGTGAAGGAGACTGAAGCTTTCTTT.

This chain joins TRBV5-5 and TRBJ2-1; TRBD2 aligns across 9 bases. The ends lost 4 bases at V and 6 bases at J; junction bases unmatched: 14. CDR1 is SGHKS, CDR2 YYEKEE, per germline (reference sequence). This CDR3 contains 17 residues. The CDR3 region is CASSPGIVISGSNEQFF. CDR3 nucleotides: TGTGCCAGCAGCCCTGGGATCGTGATTAGCGGGAGCAATGAGCAGTTCTTC.

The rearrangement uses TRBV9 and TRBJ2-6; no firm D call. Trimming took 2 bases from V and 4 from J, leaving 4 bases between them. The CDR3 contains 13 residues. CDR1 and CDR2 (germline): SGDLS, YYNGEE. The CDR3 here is CASSVVGANVLTF. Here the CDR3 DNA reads TGTGCCAGCAGCGTTGTAGGGGCCAACGTCCTGACTTTC.

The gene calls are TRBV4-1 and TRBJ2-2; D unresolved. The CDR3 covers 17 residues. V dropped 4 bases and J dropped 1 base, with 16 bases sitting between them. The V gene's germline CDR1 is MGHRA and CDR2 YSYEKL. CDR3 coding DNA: TGCGCCAGCAGCCCCCTTACATGGGAACAGAACACCGGGGAGCTGTTTTTT. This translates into CASSPLTWEQNTGELFF.